The subject of this entry is one T cell receptor beta chain. Its antigen is unknown. No qualities accompany the bases; no much larger clone lies one base away. TCR libraries were generated with the immunoSEQ multiplex PCR assay, using TCR-beta and/or TCR-alpha/delta assays for each sample. The Illumina high-throughput platform was used to sequence the amplified TCR libraries. The published analysis was carried out like this. Clustering and dimensionality reduction relied on pairwise TCRdist distances among GMM-specific receptors from T cells that were either sorted ex vivo or expanded in vitro. Each clinical repertoire was assigned a mean NN-distance score, defined as the average TCRdist to the nearest 10% of tetramer-positive reference sequences. GEM TCR motif frequency was calculated as the fraction of unique TCRs that matched known GEM sequences in V/J usage and CDR3 length. Active tuberculosis was classified by linear discriminant analysis with leave-one-out cross-validation, implemented in scikit-learn. TCRdb took this table from immuneACCESS and kept in-frame rearrangements with V and J called. Such tables lack part of the clones; where checked against another copy, unresolved V genes explain under half of the gap, and the rest is unexplained. The V and J calls and clone size come from that table; D and trimming were worked out from the DNA. A total of under 45,000 clones appear in this sample, more than 85% of them only once. The top ten clonotypes cover about 2.4% of the sample.

This sample was taken from a study of T cells in tuberculosis (dated by TCRdb to 2016 to 2018). With regard to the full study: In the study, CD1B tetramers and high-throughput TCR immunosequencing were combined to characterize T cells specific for the mycobacterial lipid antigen glucose monomycolate (GMM). A South African clinical cohort compared IGRA-negative adolescents, IGRA-positive adolescents with latent tuberculosis and adults with active tuberculosis, some eleven per group. PBMC from active tuberculosis patients were archived either before standard anti-tuberculosis treatment began or within 7 days of the start of that treatment. General findings and caveats noted by the study authors: Compared with IGRA-negative controls, TCR-alpha repertoires from active tuberculosis had smaller mean NN-distances to GMM-specific TCRs, which suggests that these TCRs underwent clonal expansion. Shorter CDR3-alpha lengths in active tuberculosis patients partly drove the smaller NN-distances, and the TCR-beta difference was not statistically significant. With the diverse GMM-specific repertoire as input, a classifier achieved 87% accuracy (AUROC 0.90), whereas GEM motif frequencies as input gave 70% accuracy. Clinical samples were chosen by availability of cryopreserved specimens, and active tuberculosis cases were adults while controls were adolescents.

Via the germline V gene, CDR1 is SGHRS and CDR2 YFSETQ. V lost 0 bases and J lost 6 bases; the stretch between them is 13 bases long. From the cysteine up to the phenylalanine, the CDR3 has a length of 15 residues. Of all the DNA, just the CDR3 is kept, 45 bases in frame from base 1. Reading the label with the study, this specimen's time point is: new active TB diagnosis, blood taken before or within 7 days of starting treatment. The active tuberculosis patients were newly diagnosed, HIV-seronegative South African adults aged 18 years or older. Confirmation of active tuberculosis came from positive sputum smear microscopy and/or a positive M. tuberculosis culture. Immunosequencing was performed on unsorted cryopreserved PBMC and covered around 91,000 T cells per clinical donor on average.

This clonotype originated in an adult with tuberculosis. This sequence uses TRBV5-1 and TRBJ1-5; TRBD1 could be the D gene, as 5 bases match. The source was PBMCs, collected at tuberculosis diagnosis. This receptor carries the CDR3 CASSLDSGGTQPQHF. The nucleotides read TGCGCCAGCAGCTTGGATTCGGGGGGAACTCAGCCCCAGCATTTT. Reference TRBV5-1 and TRBJ1-5 proteins supply the regions before and after the CDR3; the full variable domain is: KAGVTQTPRYLIKTRGQQVTLSCSPISGHRSVSWYQQTPGQGLQFLFEYFSETQRNKGNFPGRFSGRQFSNSRSEMNVSTLELGDSALYLCASSLDSGGTQPQHFGDGTRLSIL.